This T cell receptor (beta chain) appears in the sequencing data of a study of beta chain features in type 1 diabetes. CDR1 and CDR2 from the germline V gene are SGHVS and FNYEAQ. This CDR3 is built from 14 residues. V lost 3 bases and J 2 bases, leaving 10 bases between the germline ends. The sequenced template was cDNA made from the entire isolated RNA. The table came from immunoSEQ multiplex PCR; TCRdb's copy has only in-frame clones and leaves some out. The data hold about half a million clones, with about an eighth observed a single time. Sequencing was carried out using naive CD4+ T cells from blood. The origin of this receptor is a woman between 18 and 30 years old in good health. The rearrangement links TRBV7-6 to TRBJ2-5; possible D gene TRBD1, 6 bases. CDR3: CASSLARGQETQYF. CDR3 DNA sequence: TGTGCCAGCAGCTTGGCGAGGGGGCAAGAGACCCAGTACTTC.